What follows are 7 T cell receptor beta chains derived from one specimen sequenced in a study of vaccination and CD4 T cells after COVID-19. Specified treatment: 10-day PBMC culture with coronavirus spike peptide pools or control peptides (ViraFEST assay). Investigators obtained the unexposed donor's CD4+ T cells before the COVID-19 pandemic (2011-2018). No antigens are known for them. Cultured CD4+ T-cell DNA underwent Oncomine TCR Beta short-read sequencing. Each CDR3 protein gets one entry after TCRdb re-called the PCR reads with MiXCR. Of about 8,100 distinct CDR3 sequences in the sample, 45% to 65% were seen once. Sequencing input: CD4+ T cells from blood, cultured in vitro. These receptors were obtained from a human donor in good health.

The chain has TRBV20-1 and TRBJ2-7; TRBD2 matches 8 bases. The CDR3 has 14 amino acids. The germline gives CDR1 DFQATT, CDR2 SNEGSKA (reference sequence). With V trimmed by 0 bases and J by 2 bases, 3 bases remained unmatched. CDR3 in DNA: TGCAGTGCTAGAGATCTCGGGGGGGCCTACGAGCAGTACTTC. Its protein product is CSARDLGGAYEQYF.

V and J are TRBV30 and TRBJ1-1; D unresolved. This CDR3 is 12 amino acids long. V was pared by 1 base and J by 12 bases, with 15 bases between. Germline values: CDR1 GTSNPN, CDR2 SVGIG (reference sequence). This CDR3 reads CAWSAGPGRTFF. As DNA, the CDR3 is TGTGCCTGGAGTGCCGGACCGGGCAGAACTTTCTTT.

Only a few counts were recorded for this clonotype. The chain combines TRBV10-3 with TRBJ2-5, with D maybe TRBD2 (5 bases). The CDR3 loop spans 13 amino acids. V was trimmed by 6 bases and J by 1 base, leaving 9 bases between them. Germline V CDR1 and CDR2: ENHRY, SYGVKD. CDR3 coding DNA: TGTGCCATCAGGGCTAGCACCCAAGAGACCCAGTACTTC. Translating it yields CAIRASTQETQYF.

This clonotype turned up a few times. This sequence joins TRBV5-5 and TRBJ1-2; TRBD1 matches 8 bases. V shed 6 bases, J shed 7 bases, and the junction held 8 bases outside the gene matches. Germline V CDR1 and CDR2: SGHKS, YYEKEE (reference sequence). The CDR3 has 13 amino acids. CDR3 sequence reads: CASKTDRVFGYTF. CDR3 sequence (DNA): TGTGCCAGCAAAACGGACAGGGTCTTTGGCTACACCTTC.

The genes are TRBV25-1 and TRBJ1-1; unclear D gene. The CDR3 has 12 amino acids. From germline, CDR1 is MGHDK and CDR2 SYGVNS. V dropped 6 bases and J dropped 1 base, with 6 bases sitting between them. The CDR3 is CASRGGNTEAFF. Written as DNA, the CDR3 is TGTGCCAGCAGGGGCGGGAACACTGAAGCTTTCTTT.

The rearrangement joins TRBV20-1 to TRBJ1-6; D is unresolved. V lost 2 bases, J lost 7 bases, and 9 bases lay in between. This CDR3 spans 13 amino acids. Germline lookup yields CDR1 DFQATT and CDR2 SNEGSKA (reference sequence). The CDR3 DNA sequence: TGCAGTGCTAGATCTAATATGAATTCACCCCTCCACTTT. Amino acid sequence: CSARSNMNSPLHF.

V is TRBV5-1 and J is TRBJ2-7; D is perhaps TRBD1 (6 bases). Germline V gene lookup returns CDR1 SGHRS and CDR2 YFSETQ. Trimming pared 4 bases from V and 3 bases from J, leaving 17 bases between. The CDR3 length is 15 residues. The DNA of the CDR3 is TGCGCCAGCAGCATCAAACCGGGACACGGCTACGAGCAGTACTTC. It is translated as CASSIKPGHGYEQYF.